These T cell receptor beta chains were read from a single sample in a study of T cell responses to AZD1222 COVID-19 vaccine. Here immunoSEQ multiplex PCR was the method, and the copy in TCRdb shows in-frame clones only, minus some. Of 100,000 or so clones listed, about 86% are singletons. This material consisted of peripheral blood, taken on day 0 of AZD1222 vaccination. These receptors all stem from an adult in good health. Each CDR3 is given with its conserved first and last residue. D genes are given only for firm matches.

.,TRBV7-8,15,CASNHGDRGNQPQHF
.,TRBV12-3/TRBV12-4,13,CASTGQGDTEAFF
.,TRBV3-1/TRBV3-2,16,CASSQGALLAKNIQYF
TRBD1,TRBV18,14,CASSQTGGNTEAFF
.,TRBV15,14,CATSREVAGNTIYF
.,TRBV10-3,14,CAIAGSADSEKLFF
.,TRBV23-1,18,CASSQPLNDRNGNEKLFF
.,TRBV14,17,CASSHITDGPLNYEQYF
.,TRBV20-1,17,CSASGVEGGSYNSPLHF
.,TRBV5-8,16,CASSSLQNTKKETQYF
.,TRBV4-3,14,CASSRLGQSYGYTF
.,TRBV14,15,CASSYSTGNTGELFF
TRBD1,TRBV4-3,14,CASSQGQVQETQYF
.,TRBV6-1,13,CASSEGAHTEAFF
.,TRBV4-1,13,CASSRVLGDEQFF
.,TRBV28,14,CASSSQGRVYGYTF
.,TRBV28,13,CASSPGGTDEQYF
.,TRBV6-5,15,CASSYPSVPYNEQFF
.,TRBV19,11,CATFRDGEQYF
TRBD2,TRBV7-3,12,CASSLGLDVQYF
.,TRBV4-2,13,CASSQEQGNTIYF
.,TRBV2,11,CASWRNTLDFF
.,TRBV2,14,CASSVRHRNYGYTF
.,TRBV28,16,CASSSRREDSNQPQHF
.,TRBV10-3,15,CAISEGLAGGTEAFF
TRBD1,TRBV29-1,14,CSFEQGFGGNTIYF
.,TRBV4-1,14,CASSQDIVRSPLHF
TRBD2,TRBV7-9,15,CASSFVSGRNNEQFF
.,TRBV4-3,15,CASSQDVRGRTEAFF
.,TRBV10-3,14,CAISDRGRGNTIYF
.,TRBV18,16,CASSPSEGRLNTEAFF
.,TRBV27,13,CARTHSRRTEAFF
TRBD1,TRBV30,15,CAWSVGGGINQPQHF
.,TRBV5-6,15,CASSLGHLAKNIQYF
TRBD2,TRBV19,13,CASSISGRREQYF